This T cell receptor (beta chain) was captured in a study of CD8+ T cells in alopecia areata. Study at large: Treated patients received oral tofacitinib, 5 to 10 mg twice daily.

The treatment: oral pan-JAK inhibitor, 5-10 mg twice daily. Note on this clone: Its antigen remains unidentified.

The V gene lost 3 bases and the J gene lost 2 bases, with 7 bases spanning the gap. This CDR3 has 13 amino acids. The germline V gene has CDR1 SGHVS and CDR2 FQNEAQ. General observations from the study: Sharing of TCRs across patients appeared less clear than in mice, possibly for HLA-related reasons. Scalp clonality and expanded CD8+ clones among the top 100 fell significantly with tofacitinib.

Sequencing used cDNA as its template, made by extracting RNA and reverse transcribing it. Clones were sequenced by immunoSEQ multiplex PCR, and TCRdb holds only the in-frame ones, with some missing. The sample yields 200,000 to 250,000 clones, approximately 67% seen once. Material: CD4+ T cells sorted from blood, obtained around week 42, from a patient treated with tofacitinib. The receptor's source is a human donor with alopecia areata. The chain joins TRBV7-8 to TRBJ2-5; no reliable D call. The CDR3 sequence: CASSFYGQETQYF. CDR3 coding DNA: TGTGCCAGCAGCTTCTACGGACAAGAGACCCAGTACTTC.